A single sample gave rise to the 10 T cell receptor beta chains below, sequenced in a study of T cells in tuberculosis. Time point given: new active TB diagnosis, blood taken before or within 7 days of starting treatment. Sequenced by immunoSEQ multiplex PCR; TCRdb stores in-frame clones only, minus some. The sample yields fewer than 40,000 clones, about 91% seen once. The material sequenced was PBMCs, taken at tuberculosis diagnosis. The receptors derive from an adult with tuberculosis.

The J gene is TRBJ2-3, the V gene TRBV27; possible D gene TRBD2, 5 bases. Trimming took off 3 bases at V and 0 bases at J, with 7 bases between the two ends. Germline-derived CDR1 and CDR2 are MNHEY and SMNVEV (reference sequence). The CDR3 is 14 amino acids. CDR3 region: CASSFRGSTDTQYF. In DNA form, the CDR3 reads TGTGCCAGCAGTTTCCGAGGGAGCACAGATACGCAGTATTTT.

This clone was detected only once. The chain joins TRBV11-1 to TRBJ2-3; 7 nucleotides align to TRBD1. Germline values: CDR1 SGHAT, CDR2 FQDESV (reference sequence). V trimming: 10 bases; J trimming: 6 bases; junction bases outside the gene matches: 13. The length of the CDR3 is 14 residues. The CDR3 protein is CATSKAGGIDTQYF. The CDR3 DNA reads TGTGCCACCTCTAAGGCAGGGGGAATCGATACGCAGTATTTT.

The V gene is TRBV10-3, the J gene TRBJ1-2, with 7 positions matching TRBD1. V shed 11 bases, J shed 3 bases, and the junction held 6 bases outside the gene matches. CDR1 and CDR2 (germline): ENHRY, SYGVKD. CDR3 length: 12 amino acids. The CDR3, as DNA: TGTGCCGCTGGGGACAGTCACTATGGCTACACCTTC. Its translation: CAAGDSHYGYTF.

The rearrangement links TRBV6-6 to TRBJ2-7; D gene unclear. Germline CDR1 reads MNHNY; CDR2 reads SVGAGI (reference sequence). This CDR3 is 12 amino acids long. V lost 6 bases and J 2 bases, leaving 8 bases between the germline ends. This CDR3 is CASRQVTYEQYF. In DNA form, the CDR3 reads TGTGCCAGCAGGCAGGTAACCTACGAGCAGTACTTC.

This clone was observed a single time. This chain uses TRBV29-1 with TRBJ1-2, with D possibly matching TRBD1 (6 bases). CDR3 length: 15 residues. Trimming pared 8 bases from V and 2 bases from J, leaving 21 bases between. From germline, CDR1 is SQVTM and CDR2 ANQGSEA. In DNA, the CDR3 is TGCAGCTCCTCCACCGACGCGACAGGCAACTATGGCTACACCTTC. Encoded protein: CSSSTDATGNYGYTF. Filled out from reference TRBV29-1 and TRBJ1-2, the complete variable domain reads SAVISQKPSRDICQRGTSLTIQCQVDSQVTMMFWYRQQPGQSLTLIATANQGSEATYESGFVIDKFPISRPNLTFSTLTVSNMSPEDSSIYLCSSSTDATGNYGYTFGSGTRLTVV.

This clone was detected once. The gene calls are TRBV11-2 and TRBJ2-1; D gene unclear. The CDR3 is 13 amino acids. Germline-derived CDR1 and CDR2 are SGHAT and FQNNGV. With 1 base removed from V and 8 bases from J, the gap between germline ends came to 9 bases. CDR3 sequence: CASSLVWLDEQFF. In DNA form, the CDR3 reads TGTGCCAGCAGCTTAGTGTGGCTCGATGAGCAGTTCTTC. The variable domain in full, with the rest retrieved from reference TRBV11-2 and TRBJ2-1, is EAGVAQSPRYKIIEKRQSVAFWCNPISGHATLYWYQQILGQGPKLLIQFQNNGVVDDSQLPKDRFSAERLKGVDSTLKIQPAKLEDSAVYLCASSLVWLDEQFFGPGTRLTVL.

In regard to this clone: The junction differs from germline at one of its ends, possibly a read error. The chain couples TRBV7-2 to TRBJ2-2; 7 nucleotides match TRBD2. CDR3 length: 17 residues. Germline-derived CDR1 and CDR2 are SGHTA and FQGNSA. The CDR3 DNA is TGTGCCAGCAGCCCACACCCGGGACTACCGAACGCCGGGGAGCTGTTTTTT. It specifies CASSPHPGLPNAGELFF. Together with reference TRBV7-2 and TRBJ2-2, the CDR3 gives the full variable domain: GAGVSQSPSNKVTEKGKDVELRCDPISGHTALYWYRQSLGQGLEFLIYFQGNSAPDKSGLPSDRFSAERTGGSVSTLTIQRTQQEDSAVYLCASSPHPGLPNAGELFFGEGSRLTVL.

CDR3 DNA: TGTGCCAGCCTTAAGGGAGGGGCAAGGACCGGGGAGCTGTTTTTT. This codes for CASLKGGARTGELFF. The chain is built from TRBV2 and TRBJ2-2; 7 bases match TRBD2. Germline values: CDR1 SNHLY, CDR2 FYNNEI. This CDR3 has 15 residues. After removal of 8 bases from V and 5 bases from J, the junction contained 11 bases not matched to a gene.

The chain has TRBV11-3 and TRBJ1-1; maybe TRBD1 (5 bases). This CDR3 region has 14 residues. The V gene lost 1 base and the J gene lost 1 base, with 7 bases spanning the gap. The germline V gene has CDR1 SGHNT and CDR2 YENEEA. CDR3 amino acids: CASSLGQGNTEAFF. Here the CDR3 DNA reads TGTGCCAGCAGCTTAGGGCAGGGGAACACTGAAGCTTTCTTT.

The gene calls are TRBV28 and TRBJ1-5; 10 positions agree with TRBD1. There are 15 residues in the CDR3. V gave up 5 bases and J gave up 3 bases; unmatched junction bases: 4. Germline lookup yields CDR1 MDHEN and CDR2 SYDVKM. The CDR3 is CASSEGQGPNQPQHF. In DNA, the CDR3 is TGTGCCAGCAGTGAGGGACAGGGGCCCAATCAGCCCCAGCATTTT.